This T cell receptor beta chain was identified in a study of TIL therapy for anti-PD-1-resistant metastatic lung cancer. Study context: Tumor harvest preceded PD-1/PD-L1 blockade, followed by nivolumab treatment. By whole-exome sequencing, median non-synonymous tumor mutation burden was less than 1.8 mutations per megabase. Most patients had lung adenocarcinoma. General study results and limits: The cohort had more treatment-naive, never-smoker and oncogene-addicted patients than typical.

Indicated time point: pre-treatment sample, taken before nivolumab and TIL therapy. This clone was seen a few times. Its antigen remains unknown. This was the immunoSEQ v3 assay. TCRdb's copy holds only in-frame clones and misses some; the assay was immunoSEQ multiplex PCR. The sample contains some 20,000 clones, 60% to 80% of which appear only once. V was trimmed by 3 bases and J by 3 bases, leaving 9 bases between them. Germline values: CDR1 LNHDA, CDR2 SQIVND (reference sequence). The CDR3 contains 13 residues. The chain links TRBV19 to TRBJ2-7; perhaps TRBD2 as D (6 bases). The sequences come from blood, collected at baseline. The source is a person between 25 and 80 years old with non-small cell lung cancer. The CDR3 DNA reads as TGTGCCAGTAGTATCGGGAGCTACTACGAGCAGTACTTC. Amino acids: CASSIGSYYEQYF.